The 31 T cell receptor beta chains in this list originate from one sample, sequenced in a study of CD8+CD57+ T cells in acquired aplastic anemia. Previously, flow cytometry had revealed CD8+CD57+ cell expansion in the patients chosen for sequencing. Genomic DNA, the template, was used for profiling of the TCR beta VDJ and CDR3. Each CDR3 protein is one row after TCRdb ran MiXCR on the reads. The table lists 220,000 or so distinct CDR3 sequences, 50% to 70% of them singletons. The sequenced sample was sorted CD4+, CD8+, or CD8+CD57+ T cells (not recorded which) from PBMCs. The receptors were sampled from a human donor with aplastic anemia.

V and J are TRBV24-1 and TRBJ2-7; D perhaps matches TRBD2 (6 bases). V lost 3 bases to trimming and J lost 6 bases, with 14 bases between them. This CDR3 spans 14 amino acids. From germline, CDR1 is KGHDR and CDR2 SFDVKD. The CDR3 DNA reads TGTGCCACCAGTGATCCCGGGACTCCTCTCGAGCAGTACTTC. Translated: CATSDPGTPLEQYF.

The rearrangement joins TRBV10-3 to TRBJ2-2; 12 bases are a match to TRBD2. CDR3 length equals 15 residues. J gave up 7 bases and V 10 bases, and 10 bases lay outside the gene matches. Germline CDR1 reads ENHRY; CDR2 reads SYGVKD. The CDR3 loop is CATRRLAGVGGELFF. The CDR3 region has the DNA TGTGCCACCCGGAGACTAGCGGGAGTGGGCGGGGAGCTGTTTTTT.

This rearrangement joins TRBV20-1 to TRBJ2-2; 9 positions match TRBD1. This CDR3 has 13 amino acids. The germline V gene has CDR1 DFQATT and CDR2 SNEGSKA (reference sequence). This chain's CDR3 is CSAGQGNTGELFF. CDR3 nucleotides: TGCAGCGCGGGACAGGGGAACACCGGGGAGCTGTTTTTT.

This clonotype was observed a handful of times. The gene calls are TRBV7-8 and TRBJ1-1; D is uncertain. Germline-derived CDR1 and CDR2 are SGHVS and FQNEAQ. V lost 3 bases and J 4 bases, leaving 9 bases between the germline ends. This CDR3 has 13 residues. The CDR3 DNA sequence: TGTGCCAGCAGCTTCCTGGAGGGCACTGAAGCTTTCTTT. Protein sequence: CASSFLEGTEAFF.

This clonotype was seen repeatedly, ten times or more. Here the CDR3 reads CASSLTGSPYGYTF. CDR3 nucleotides: TGTGCCAGCAGCCTCACAGGTTCCCCTTATGGCTACACCTTC. The V and J genes are TRBV3-1 and TRBJ1-2, with D maybe TRBD1 (5 bases). V shed 4 bases and J shed 5 bases, with 14 bases lying between them. The CDR3 has 14 residues. The V gene's germline CDR1 is LGHDT and CDR2 YNNKEL (reference sequence).

For the CDR3, the DNA is TGTGCCAGCAGTCCTACCGGACAGCCCTCCTACAATGAGCAGTTCTTC. Encoded protein: CASSPTGQPSYNEQFF. The chain carries TRBV9 and TRBJ2-1; D perhaps matches TRBD1 (6 bases). Trimming took 5 bases from V and 0 from J, leaving 15 bases between them. Germline values: CDR1 SGDLS, CDR2 YYNGEE. The CDR3 length is 16 residues.

This chain joins TRBV20-1 and TRBJ2-5; D gene unclear. The germline CDR1 and CDR2 sequences are DFQATT and SNEGSKA (reference sequence). This CDR3 comprises 13 residues. V lost 6 bases to trimming and J lost 2 bases, with 13 bases between them. CDR3 region: CSAAWHSQETQYF. Written as DNA, the CDR3 is TGCAGTGCCGCATGGCACAGTCAAGAGACCCAGTACTTC.

The sample holds many counts of this clonotype. This chain connects TRBV4-1 to TRBJ2-1, with TRBD1 matching over 9 bases. Germline trimming cut 4 bases from V and 3 bases from J; bases unmatched to any gene: 10. The CDR3 runs to 17 residues. Germline lookup yields CDR1 MGHRA and CDR2 YSYEKL. The CDR3 region has the DNA TGCGCCAGCAGCCCTTCCCCCTGGGACAGGGTCTACAATGAGCAGTTCTTC. Translation gives CASSPSPWDRVYNEQFF.

This clonotype was seen more than once but under ten times. The chain couples TRBV6-1 to TRBJ1-1; D perhaps matches TRBD1 (6 bases). Looked up from germline, CDR1 is MNHNS and CDR2 is SASEGT. The germline V and J ends were trimmed by 6 bases and 1 base, with 9 bases remaining between them. There are 13 residues in the CDR3. In DNA form, the CDR3 reads TGTGCCAGCAGCCGGACAGCGAACACTGAAGCTTTCTTT. This sequence encodes CASSRTANTEAFF.

This clonotype has ten or more counts. This chain joins TRBV5-6 and TRBJ2-7, with D perhaps TRBD1 (6 bases). The CDR3 consists of 13 residues. Trimming cost V 3 bases and J 11 bases, with 18 bases left between them. Germline CDR1 is SGHDT and CDR2 is YYEEEE. The CDR3 here is CASSWGRGHLEYF. The DNA for the CDR3 is TGTGCCAGCAGCTGGGGGCGAGGTCATCTTGAGTACTTC.

J is TRBJ2-1 and V is TRBV11-2; D not certain. The germline gives CDR1 SGHAT, CDR2 FQNNGV. The CDR3 extends over 16 amino acids. V lost 6 bases and J lost 8, with 23 bases in between. In DNA form, the CDR3 reads TGTGCCAGCAGTCCGTTTGTTCTGGCGGTTCGGGATGAGCAGTTCTTC. Translated, it gives CASSPFVLAVRDEQFF.

Of note for this clonotype: It is likely a read error, because the conserved phenylalanine at the end of the CDR3 is missing. The CDR3 sequence is CASSLEVTNFNSPLHC. The CDR3 coding sequence is TGTGCCAGCAGCTTAGAGGTCACTAACTTCAATTCACCCCTCCACTGT. The genes are TRBV7-9 and TRBJ1-6; D remains unclear. The germline gives CDR1 SEHNR, CDR2 FQNEAQ (reference sequence). There are 16 residues in the CDR3. V lost 1 base, J lost 7 bases, and 14 bases lay in between.

This chain uses TRBV7-2 with TRBJ2-7; unclear D gene. Germline CDR1 is SGHTA and CDR2 is FQGNSA. Trimming stripped 5 bases from V and 7 bases from J, with 12 bases between. The CDR3 is 12 amino acids. The CDR3 is CASSALRVEQYF. DNA for the CDR3: TGTGCCAGCAGCGCCTTACGGGTTGAGCAGTACTTC.

This clonotype has more than one count but fewer than ten. CDR3 sequence: CASSYNQGPTYEQYF. DNA of the CDR3: TGTGCCAGCAGCTATAATCAAGGGCCGACTTACGAGCAGTACTTC. J is TRBJ2-7 and V is TRBV7-8, with D unresolved. V lost 4 bases to trimming and J lost 4 bases, with 17 bases between them. Germline V CDR1 and CDR2: SGHVS, FQNEAQ. This CDR3 is built from 15 residues.

A single count supports this clonotype. This CDR3 is missing its conserved last phenylalanine or tryptophan, likely due to a read error. This chain joins TRBV2 and TRBJ1-6, with D maybe TRBD1 (6 bases). Trimming took 5 bases from V and 13 from J, leaving 15 bases between them. CDR1 SNHLY and CDR2 FYNNEI come from the germline V gene. CDR3 length equals 13 residues. CDR3 loop: CASSFRGPEPLHL. The CDR3 DNA reads as TGTGCCAGCAGTTTCCGGGGGCCCGAGCCCCTCCACCTT.

This clonotype was seen ten or more times. The rearrangement uses TRBV5-1 and TRBJ1-4; weak D call: TRBD1 (5 bases). CDR1 is SGHRS and CDR2 is YFSETQ in the germline V gene. Trimming took off 4 bases at V and 7 bases at J, with 11 bases between the two ends. There are 13 residues in the CDR3. The CDR3 region is CASSPGVREKLFF. The CDR3 DNA reads as TGCGCCAGCAGCCCGGGGGTGCGTGAAAAACTGTTTTTT.

V usage is TRBV6-4 and J usage is TRBJ2-7; D unresolved. This CDR3 is 14 amino acids long. Per the germline V gene, CDR1 is MRHNA and CDR2 is SNTAGT. V was cut by 7 bases and J by 6 bases, with 19 bases left in between. The CDR3 region has the DNA TGTGCCAGCATTAAGGGCCAAGAAAGTGGCGAGCAGTACTTC. Translated: CASIKGQESGEQYF.

The CDR3 nucleotides are TGTGCCAGCAGCTTCCCGGGACAGGGGGAAGAGACCCAGTACTTC. Residues: CASSFPGQGEETQYF. V gene TRBV7-9 combines with J gene TRBJ2-5, with 11 positions matching TRBD1. J lost 3 bases, V lost 3 bases, and 3 bases had no gene match. This CDR3 is built from 15 residues. Germline CDR1 SEHNR, CDR2 FQNEAQ (reference sequence).

V usage is TRBV11-2 and J usage is TRBJ1-4, with TRBD1 as a possible D gene (5 bases). This CDR3 has 13 amino acids. Germline values: CDR1 SGHAT, CDR2 FQNNGV. V was clipped by 5 bases and J by 8 bases, with 12 bases between them. The CDR3 sequence is CASSPSGGEKLFF. The CDR3 DNA reads as TGTGCCAGCAGCCCCAGTGGGGGGGAAAAACTGTTTTTT.

Points on this clonotype: It may be a read error: a sequence one base away is much more abundant. This chain joins TRBV20-1 and TRBJ2-1; no firm D call. This CDR3 spans 14 amino acids. Trimming left V 4 bases short and J 6 bases short, with 16 bases between. The V gene's germline CDR1 is DFQATT and CDR2 SNEGSKA (reference sequence). The CDR3 DNA reads as TGCAGTGCTACTTTAGGTGGGAAAGGCAATGAGCAGTTCTTC. Protein sequence: CSATLGGKGNEQFF.

This CDR3 reads CATSLPTAGANNEQFF. In DNA form, the CDR3 reads TGCGCCACCTCCCTGCCAACGGCGGGAGCTAACAATGAGCAGTTCTTC. The chain joins TRBV5-1 to TRBJ2-1, with 7 positions matching TRBD2. V trimming: 9 bases; J trimming: 5 bases; junction bases outside the gene matches: 17. This CDR3 comprises 16 residues. Germline V gene data show CDR1 as SGHRS and CDR2 as YFSETQ.

The chain uses TRBV2 and TRBJ1-5, with D hard to call. The V end was cut by 7 bases, the J end by 4 bases, with 11 bases between. Germline CDR1 and CDR2: SNHLY and FYNNEI. The CDR3 loop spans 13 amino acids. CDR3 sequence reads: CASIGGLNQPQHF. For the CDR3, the DNA is TGTGCCAGCATCGGAGGGTTAAATCAGCCCCAGCATTTT.

CDR3 in amino acids: CASSLEQPQHF. Here the CDR3 DNA reads TGTGCCAGCAGCTTGGAACAGCCCCAGCATTTT. The V and J genes are TRBV2 and TRBJ1-5; no reliable D call. Trimming removed 6 bases at V and 7 bases at J, with 7 bases between. CDR1 SNHLY and CDR2 FYNNEI come from the germline V gene. The CDR3 totals 11 residues.

The chain couples TRBV9 to TRBJ2-1; a weak D match, TRBD2 (6 bases). Trimming removed 8 bases at V and 2 bases at J, with 14 bases between. Germline-derived CDR1 and CDR2 are SGDLS and YYNGEE. This CDR3 has 14 amino acids. The CDR3 bases are TGTGCCAGTAGTAGCCTAGCGACCTACAATGAGCAGTTCTTC. This gives the protein CASSSLATYNEQFF.

This sequence joins TRBV5-1 and TRBJ2-7, with TRBD1 identical over 8 bases. The germline gives CDR1 SGHRS, CDR2 YFSETQ. This CDR3 has 15 amino acids. Unmatched junction bases numbered 6, after V lost 4 bases and J lost 0 bases. CDR3: CASSDPGGSSYEQYF. The CDR3 nucleotides read TGCGCCAGCAGCGATCCAGGGGGCAGCTCCTACGAGCAGTACTTC.

The chain couples TRBV12-3 or TRBV12-4 to TRBJ2-2; 9 bases are a match to TRBD1. The CDR3 is made up of 14 amino acids. The J segment lost 7 bases and the V segment lost 7 bases, leaving 7 bases of the junction unmatched. The CDR3 sequence: CASTGTGLNGELFF. The CDR3 DNA reads TGTGCCAGCACCGGGACAGGGTTGAACGGGGAGCTGTTTTTT.

The chain is built from TRBV29-1 and TRBJ1-1; D may be TRBD1 (5 bases). This CDR3 is 12 amino acids long. Germline assignment: CDR1 SQVTM and CDR2 ANQGSEA. V lost 5 bases and J lost 7, with 14 bases in between. CDR3 DNA sequence: TGCAGCGTTAGTAACAGGCCGAATGAAGCTTTCTTT. It codes for CSVSNRPNEAFF.

The CDR3 bases are TGCAGTGCTAGAATTCCAGGGGGGGACACTGAAGCTTTCTTT. Its translation: CSARIPGGDTEAFF. This chain links TRBV20-1 with TRBJ1-1; 7 positions match TRBD1. This CDR3 has 14 residues. Trimming removed 2 bases from V and 3 bases from J; junction bases left unmatched: 6. CDR1 is DFQATT and CDR2 is SNEGSKA in the germline V gene (reference sequence).

Concerning this clonotype itself: This could be a read error, since a much larger clone is one nucleotide away. The V and J genes are TRBV18 and TRBJ2-7, with 8 bases aligning to TRBD1. Losses at the gene ends were 8 bases for V and 5 bases for J; bases not matched to a gene: 11. The CDR3 contains 14 residues. Germline CDR1 and CDR2: KGHSH and LQKENI. Here the CDR3 reads CASPPDRVVDEQYF. As DNA, the CDR3 is TGTGCCAGCCCCCCGGACAGGGTGGTCGACGAGCAGTACTTC. Together with reference TRBV18 and TRBJ2-7, the CDR3 gives the full variable domain: NAGVMQNPRHLVRRRGQEARLRCSPMKGHSHVYWYRQLPEEGLKFMVYLQKENIIDESGMPKERFSAEFPKEGPSILRIQQVVRGDSAAYFCASPPDRVVDEQYFGPGTRLTVT.

The V and J genes are TRBV2 and TRBJ2-5; maybe TRBD1 (6 bases). V was pared by 2 bases and J by 0 bases, with 7 bases between. CDR3 size: 14 residues. Germline V gene data show CDR1 as SNHLY and CDR2 as FYNNEI. The CDR3 protein is CASSENRDQETQYF. The CDR3 nucleotides read TGTGCCAGCAGTGAAAACAGGGACCAAGAGACCCAGTACTTC.

The chain recombines TRBV7-2 with TRBJ2-3, with 8 nucleotides matching TRBD1. The CDR3 length is 15 residues. The J segment lost 5 bases and the V segment lost 0 bases, leaving 4 bases of the junction unmatched. In germline, CDR1 is SGHTA, CDR2 FQGNSA. This chain's CDR3 is CASSLAGQVVDTQYF. The CDR3 bases are TGTGCCAGCAGCTTAGCGGGACAGGTAGTAGATACGCAGTATTTT. Based on the CDR3 plus reference TRBV7-2 and TRBJ2-3, the full variable domain is GAGVSQSPSNKVTEKGKDVELRCDPISGHTALYWYRQSLGQGLEFLIYFQGNSAPDKSGLPSDRFSAERTGGSVSTLTIQRTQQEDSAVYLCASSLAGQVVDTQYFGPGTRLTVL.